Presented here are 24 T cell receptor beta chains from one specimen sequenced in a study of early T cells in non-severe SARS-CoV-2 infection. TCRdb re-called the 5' RACE reads through MiXCR, storing one row per CDR3 protein. Among under 95,000 distinct CDR3 sequences listed, just under 15% were seen once. The specimen sequenced was whole blood. All receptors derive from an adult who was a healthcare worker with PCR-confirmed SARS-CoV-2 infection or an uninfected control (not recorded which).

This clonotype was seen only a few times. The chain is built from TRBV6-2 or TRBV6-3 and TRBJ2-1, with D unclear. The CDR3 is 12 residues long. The ends were cut back, 8 bases at V and 0 bases at J, with 5 bases in the middle. The germline V gene has CDR1 MNHEY and CDR2 SVGEGT. CDR3 residues: CASGHSYNEQFF. DNA for the CDR3: TGTGCCAGCGGGCACTCCTACAATGAGCAGTTCTTC.

There are a few counts of this clonotype. The gene calls are TRBV10-3 and TRBJ2-7, with D possibly matching TRBD1 (6 bases). The CDR3 loop spans 15 amino acids. The germline V gene encodes CDR1 ENHRY and CDR2 SYGVKD. V gave up 6 bases and J gave up 2 bases, with 17 bases separating them. DNA of the CDR3: TGTGCCATCAGCCCGGAGACAGGTTTTACCTACGAGCAGTACTTC. Translating gives CAISPETGFTYEQYF.

This rearrangement joins TRBV11-2 to TRBJ1-1; no definite D call. This CDR3 has 16 amino acids. Trimming removed 0 bases from V and 0 bases from J, with 11 bases in between. Germline assignment: CDR1 SGHAT and CDR2 FQNNGV. CDR3 in DNA: TGTGCCAGCAGCTTAGAGGGCAGACGACTGAACACTGAAGCTTTCTTT. This codes for CASSLEGRRLNTEAFF.

The rearrangement joins TRBV20-1 to TRBJ1-1; D unclear. CDR3 length: 13 residues. Trimming removed 8 bases from V and 2 bases from J, with 15 bases in between. The V gene's germline CDR1 is DFQATT and CDR2 SNEGSKA (reference sequence). The CDR3 loop reads CSSTWQTNTEAFF. CDR3 nucleotides: TGCAGTTCAACTTGGCAGACAAACACTGAAGCTTTCTTT.

This clonotype was seen a few times. The V and J genes are TRBV12-3 or TRBV12-4 and TRBJ2-5, with D unclear. Trimming stripped 6 bases from V and 5 bases from J, with 10 bases between. CDR3 length: 12 amino acids. CDR3 protein: CASSPRRETQYF. Here the CDR3 DNA reads TGTGCCAGCAGCCCCAGGCGGGAGACCCAGTACTTC.

The rearrangement links TRBV7-8 to TRBJ2-1; 7 positions agree with TRBD2. CDR1 and CDR2 (germline): SGHVS, FQNEAQ. The CDR3 runs to 11 residues. Trimming at V came to 7 bases and at J to 13 bases, leaving 7 bases not matched to a gene. The CDR3, as DNA: TGTGCCAGCATCCTACGGGAGGTTCAGTTCTTC. This codes for CASILREVQFF. The whole variable domain, filled in from reference TRBV7-8 and TRBJ2-1, reads GAGVSQSPRYKVAKRGQDVALRCDPISGHVSLFWYQQALGQGPEFLTYFQNEAQLDKSGLPSDRFFAERPEGSVSTLKIQRTQQEDSAVYLCASILREVQFFGPGTRLTVL.

This clonotype has more than one count but fewer than ten. J is TRBJ2-2 and V is TRBV2; D not resolved. The CDR3 has 14 residues. Trimming pared 4 bases from V and 2 bases from J, leaving 8 bases between. Germline lookup yields CDR1 SNHLY and CDR2 FYNNEI. The CDR3 sequence is CASSVGPNTGELFF. CDR3 DNA: TGTGCCAGCAGTGTAGGGCCTAACACCGGGGAGCTGTTTTTT.

Concerning this clonotype itself: The junction shows a germline mismatch at one end, possibly a read error. V usage is TRBV7-9 and J usage is TRBJ2-7, with 7 nucleotides matching TRBD1. Germline V lookup: CDR1 SEHNR, CDR2 FQNEAQ (reference sequence). The CDR3 length is 14 residues. Here the CDR3 DNA reads TGTGCCAGCAGCCGCGTGACAGGGACAGCCGAGCGGTACTTC. Amino acids: CASSRVTGTAERYF.

The gene calls are TRBV20-1 and TRBJ2-7; D is ambiguous. CDR1 DFQATT and CDR2 SNEGSKA come from the germline V gene (reference sequence). This CDR3 region has 13 residues. The V gene lost 1 base and the J gene lost 3 bases, with 10 bases spanning the gap. The CDR3 DNA sequence: TGCAGTGCTAGAGGGCAGGTGGACTACGAGCAGTACTTC. Its protein is CSARGQVDYEQYF.

The table lists this clonotype with many counts. V gene TRBV3-1 combines with J gene TRBJ1-5; D unclear. The germline CDR1 and CDR2 sequences are LGHDT and YNNKEL (reference sequence). The CDR3 totals 15 residues. The V and J ends lost 1 base and 6 bases respectively, with 13 bases between them. The CDR3 sequence is CASSQGRNMAQPQHF. In DNA, the CDR3 is TGTGCCAGCAGCCAAGGCCGGAACATGGCTCAGCCCCAGCATTTT.

The chain employs TRBV28 and TRBJ2-7, with 11 bases identical to TRBD1. In germline, CDR1 is MDHEN, CDR2 SYDVKM. J was trimmed by 4 bases and V by 8 bases; bases with no gene match: 13. This CDR3 comprises 16 residues. CDR3 in DNA: TGTGCCAGCCGAAATCCCGGGACAGGGGGGATTTACGAGCAGTACTTC. As protein: CASRNPGTGGIYEQYF. Full variable domain (rest looked up from reference TRBV28 and TRBJ2-7): DVKVTQSSRYLVKRTGEKVFLECVQDMDHENMFWYRQDPGLGLRLIYFSYDVKMKEKGDIPEGYSVSREKKERFSLILESASTNQTSMYLCASRNPGTGGIYEQYFGPGTRLTVT.

This clonotype was detected only a few times. This rearrangement joins TRBV18 to TRBJ1-5; D gene uncertain. V lost 5 bases to trimming and J lost 5 bases, with 10 bases between them. The CDR3 spans 13 residues. From germline, CDR1 is KGHSH and CDR2 LQKENI. CDR3 in amino acids: CASSSGIDQPQHF. The CDR3 region has the DNA TGTGCCAGCTCATCGGGGATTGATCAGCCCCAGCATTTT.

This clonotype was counted at least ten times. CDR3 DNA: TGTGCCAGTAGTCAACCCTGGCAGGAGGTTAGCAATCAGCCCCAGCATTTT. Translated: CASSQPWQEVSNQPQHF. This rearrangement joins TRBV19 to TRBJ1-5; D is unclear. Trimming took 5 bases from V and 0 from J, leaving 17 bases between them. Germline V CDR1 and CDR2: LNHDA, SQIVND (reference sequence). This CDR3 is built from 17 residues.

In this sample, this clonotype turned up many times. The chain links TRBV4-1 to TRBJ2-7; no clear D. Looked up from germline, CDR1 is MGHRA and CDR2 is YSYEKL. The CDR3 length is 14 residues. The V end lost 1 base, the J end lost 3 bases, and 10 bases lay between the germline ends. The CDR3 bases are TGCGCCAGCAGCCAAGCGCCCTCTTTCTACGAGCAGTACTTC. Its translation: CASSQAPSFYEQYF.

This clonotype was detected ten times or more. This chain joins TRBV12-3 or TRBV12-4 and TRBJ1-2; D remains ambiguous. The CDR3 covers 12 residues. Trimming shortened V by 3 bases and J by 4 bases, and 6 bases separated the two germline ends. The DNA for the CDR3 is TGTGCCAGCAGTTTGGGGAGCTATGGCTACACCTTC. Its translation is CASSLGSYGYTF.

The chain is built from TRBV30 and TRBJ1-1, with TRBD1 as a possible D gene (5 bases). CDR1 is GTSNPN, CDR2 SVGIG, per germline (reference sequence). CDR3 length: 11 residues. Trimming took off 2 bases at V and 11 bases at J, with 12 bases between the two ends. The CDR3 region is CAWSSGRAAFF. CDR3 nucleotides: TGTGCCTGGAGTTCCGGCAGGGCTGCTTTCTTT.

This clonotype has at least ten counts. In DNA form, the CDR3 reads TGCGCCAGCAGCCCGCGGGACAGGATCGACCCGCGAGACAATGAGCAGTTCTTC. It specifies CASSPRDRIDPRDNEQFF. The chain couples TRBV5-1 to TRBJ2-1; 8 nucleotides agree with TRBD1. The germline V gene has CDR1 SGHRS and CDR2 YFSETQ. Unmatched junction bases numbered 17, after V lost 4 bases and J lost 5 bases. The CDR3 extends over 18 amino acids.

This clonotype was observed a few times. The chain has TRBV13 and TRBJ2-3; 10 bases are a match to TRBD2. Germline V gives CDR1 PRHDT, CDR2 FYEKMQ (reference sequence). After removal of 5 bases from V and 4 bases from J, the junction contained 6 bases not matched to a gene. The CDR3 sequence is 15 residues long. The CDR3 DNA reads as TGTGCCAGCAGCCCCCCTCTAGCGGGAGCAGATACGCAGTATTTT. Encoded protein: CASSPPLAGADTQYF.

There are many counts of this clonotype. V gene TRBV19 combines with J gene TRBJ2-2; TRBD1 or TRBD2 may be the D gene (6 bases each). CDR3 size: 13 residues. V gave up 7 bases and J gave up 7 bases, with 13 bases separating them. From germline, CDR1 is LNHDA and CDR2 SQIVND (reference sequence). CDR3 sequence: CASNLGGIGELFF. Here the CDR3 DNA reads TGTGCCAGTAACTTAGGGGGGATCGGGGAGCTGTTTTTT.

This clonotype was seen only a few times. This chain's CDR3 is CASIQGTEAFF. CDR3 coding DNA: TGTGCCAGCATCCAGGGCACTGAAGCTTTCTTT. The J gene is TRBJ1-1, the V gene TRBV28; the D gene is possibly TRBD1 (5 bases). This CDR3 spans 11 amino acids. Germline V gives CDR1 MDHEN, CDR2 SYDVKM. Trimming took off 7 bases at V and 4 bases at J, with 7 bases between the two ends. Full variable domain (rest looked up from reference TRBV28 and TRBJ1-1): DVKVTQSSRYLVKRTGEKVFLECVQDMDHENMFWYRQDPGLGLRLIYFSYDVKMKEKGDIPEGYSVSREKKERFSLILESASTNQTSMYLCASIQGTEAFFGQGTRLTVV.

The chain links TRBV4-3 to TRBJ2-2, with D possibly TRBD2 on 5 matching bases. Germline CDR1 is LGHNA and CDR2 is YSLEER. Trimming cost V 1 base and J 4 bases, with 13 bases left between them. CDR3 length: 16 residues. This CDR3 reads CASSQVEGGSTGELFF. In nucleotides, the CDR3 is TGCGCCAGCAGCCAAGTTGAAGGAGGATCCACCGGGGAGCTGTTTTTT.

The chain has TRBV12-3 or TRBV12-4 and TRBJ1-2, with D perhaps TRBD1 (5 bases). Trimming left V 6 bases short and J 5 bases short, with 10 bases between. The CDR3 runs to 12 residues. Here the CDR3 DNA reads TGTGCCAGCAGGGGGGACCTGTATGGCTACACCTTC. It encodes CASRGDLYGYTF.

The table lists this clonotype with a few counts. CDR3 loop: CASTWGTSGPEGAYEQYF. The CDR3 nucleotides are TGTGCCAGTACCTGGGGGACTAGCGGACCAGAGGGGGCCTACGAGCAGTACTTC. The rearrangement links TRBV28 to TRBJ2-7, with 11 bases matching TRBD2. The CDR3 has 18 amino acids. Per the germline V gene, CDR1 is MDHEN and CDR2 is SYDVKM. V shed 9 bases and J 2 bases; nucleotides not matched to a gene: 18.

The V call is TRBV5-1, the J call TRBJ1-4; no reliable D call. The CDR3 is 14 residues long. Trimming cost V 2 bases and J 7 bases, with 12 bases left between them. In germline, CDR1 is SGHRS, CDR2 YFSETQ. The CDR3 region is CASSLGTGPEKLFF. The CDR3 bases are TGCGCCAGCAGCTTAGGAACTGGTCCTGAAAAACTGTTTTTT.